This entry lists 6 T cell receptor beta chains sequenced from one sample in a study of chemoradiotherapy in HPV16-positive cancers (dated by TCRdb to the early 2020s). Preparation of the library involved the immunoSEQ multiplex PCR assay. What TCRdb holds here is the immuneACCESS table cut down to in-frame rearrangements. Part of the clones is not present; checked against another copy, under half of the missing clones reflect an unresolved V gene, and the others are unexplained. For this sample the table gives 20,000 to 30,000 clones, of which 90% to 95% were detected only once. About a fifth of the sample is in the top ten clones. Sequencing was performed on blood, taken from a patient who underwent chemoradiotherapy. The source is a human donor with HPV-associated anogenital cancer.

The V call is TRBV11-3, the J call TRBJ2-1; possible D gene TRBD1, 5 bases. Trimming removed 2 bases at V and 0 bases at J, with 8 bases between. The CDR3 has 15 amino acids. Germline-derived CDR1 and CDR2 are SGHNT and YENEEA. The CDR3 protein is CASSLRGSSYNEQFF. Here the CDR3 DNA reads TGTGCCAGCAGCTTAAGGGGTAGCTCCTACAATGAGCAGTTCTTC.

The rearrangement joins TRBV5-1 to TRBJ2-7; the D gene could be TRBD1 or TRBD2 (5 bases each). Germline-derived CDR1 and CDR2 are SGHRS and YFSETQ. CDR3 length: 13 amino acids. V was shortened by 0 bases and J by 5 bases, with 9 bases between the two germline ends. CDR3 protein: CASSLAEGNEQYF. The DNA for the CDR3 is TGCGCCAGCAGCTTGGCCGAGGGGAACGAGCAGTACTTC.

The gene calls are TRBV7-9 and TRBJ2-1; D is ambiguous. CDR1 SEHNR and CDR2 FQNEAQ come from the germline V gene (reference sequence). V shed 0 bases and J shed 2 bases, with 8 bases lying between them. This CDR3 spans 15 amino acids. Here the CDR3 DNA reads TGTGCCAGCAGCTTAGCGAATTCAGCCTACAATGAGCAGTTCTTC. This translates into CASSLANSAYNEQFF.

The V call is TRBV4-1, the J call TRBJ2-1, with 16 bases that match TRBD2. This CDR3 spans 20 amino acids. Germline values: CDR1 MGHRA, CDR2 YSYEKL. V trimming: 0 bases; J trimming: 2 bases; junction bases outside the gene matches: 7. CDR3 bases: TGCGCCAGCAGCCAAGATAAGGGACTAGCGGGGGGGCGAGCCTACAATGAGCAGTTCTTC. This sequence encodes CASSQDKGLAGGRAYNEQFF.

V and J are TRBV7-9 and TRBJ2-5; D unclear. CDR1 and CDR2 (germline): SEHNR, FQNEAQ (reference sequence). V was clipped by 1 base and J by 5 bases, with 8 bases between them. The CDR3 extends over 13 amino acids. CDR3: CASSLGPVETQYF. The CDR3 coding sequence is TGTGCCAGCAGCTTAGGGCCAGTGGAGACCCAGTACTTC.

The rearrangement links TRBV5-1 to TRBJ2-4; D is perhaps TRBD2 (7 bases). Germline V gene data show CDR1 as SGHRS and CDR2 as YFSETQ. Trimming shortened V by 6 bases and J by 3 bases, and 13 bases separated the two germline ends. CDR3 size: 14 residues. The CDR3 spells CASKPGGGKNIQYF. As DNA, the CDR3 is TGCGCCAGCAAACCGGGGGGCGGCAAAAACATTCAGTACTTC.